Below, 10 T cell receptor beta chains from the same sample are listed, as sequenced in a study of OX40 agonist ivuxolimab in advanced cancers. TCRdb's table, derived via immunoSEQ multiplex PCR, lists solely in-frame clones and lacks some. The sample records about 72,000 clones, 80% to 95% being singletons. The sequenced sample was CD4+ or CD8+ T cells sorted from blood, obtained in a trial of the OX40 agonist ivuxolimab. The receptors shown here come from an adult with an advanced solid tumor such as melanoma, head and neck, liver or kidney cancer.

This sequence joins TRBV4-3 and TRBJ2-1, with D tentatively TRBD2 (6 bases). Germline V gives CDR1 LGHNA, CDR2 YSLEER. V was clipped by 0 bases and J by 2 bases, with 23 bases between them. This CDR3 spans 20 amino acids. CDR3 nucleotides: TGCGCCAGCAGCCAAGATTCCCCCCTGACTAGTCCTAGAACCTACAATGAGCAGTTCTTC. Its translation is CASSQDSPLTSPRTYNEQFF.

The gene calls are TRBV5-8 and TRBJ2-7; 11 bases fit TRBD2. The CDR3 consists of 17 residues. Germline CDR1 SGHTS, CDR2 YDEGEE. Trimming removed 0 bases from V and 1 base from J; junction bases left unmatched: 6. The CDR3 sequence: CASSLGLAGGLSYEQYF. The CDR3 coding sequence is TGTGCCAGCAGCTTGGGGCTAGCGGGAGGTCTGTCCTACGAGCAGTACTTC.

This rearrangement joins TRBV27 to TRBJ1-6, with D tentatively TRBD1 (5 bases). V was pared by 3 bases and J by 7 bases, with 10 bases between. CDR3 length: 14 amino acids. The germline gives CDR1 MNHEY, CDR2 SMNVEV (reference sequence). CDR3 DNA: TGTGCCAGCAGTTTGGGGCCGGGAAATTCACCCCTCCACTTT. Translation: CASSLGPGNSPLHF.

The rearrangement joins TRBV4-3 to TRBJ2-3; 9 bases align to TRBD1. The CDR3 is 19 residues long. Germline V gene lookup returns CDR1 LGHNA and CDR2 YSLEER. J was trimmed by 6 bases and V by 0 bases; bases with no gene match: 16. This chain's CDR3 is CASSQDLTRGQGMSDTQYF. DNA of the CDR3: TGCGCCAGCAGCCAAGATCTCACGAGGGGACAGGGTATGTCCGATACGCAGTATTTT.

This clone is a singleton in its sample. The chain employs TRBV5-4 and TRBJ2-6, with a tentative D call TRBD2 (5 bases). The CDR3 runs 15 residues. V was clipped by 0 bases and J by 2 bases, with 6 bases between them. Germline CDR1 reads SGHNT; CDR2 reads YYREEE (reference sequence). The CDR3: CASSLVEAGANVLTF. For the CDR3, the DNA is TGTGCCAGCAGCTTGGTGGAGGCTGGGGCCAACGTCCTGACTTTC.

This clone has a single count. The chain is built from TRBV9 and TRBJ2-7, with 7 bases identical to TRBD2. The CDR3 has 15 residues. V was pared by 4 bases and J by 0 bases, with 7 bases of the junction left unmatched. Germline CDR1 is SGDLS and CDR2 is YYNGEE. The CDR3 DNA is TGTGCCAGCAGCCCCTCGGGGGGAGGCTCCTACGAGCAGTACTTC. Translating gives CASSPSGGGSYEQYF.

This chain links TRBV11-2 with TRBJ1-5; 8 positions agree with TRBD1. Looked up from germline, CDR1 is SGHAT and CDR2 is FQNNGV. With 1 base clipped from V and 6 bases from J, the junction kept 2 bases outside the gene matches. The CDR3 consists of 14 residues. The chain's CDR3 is CASSLGTGTQPQHF. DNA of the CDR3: TGTGCCAGCAGCTTAGGGACAGGGACTCAGCCCCAGCATTTT.

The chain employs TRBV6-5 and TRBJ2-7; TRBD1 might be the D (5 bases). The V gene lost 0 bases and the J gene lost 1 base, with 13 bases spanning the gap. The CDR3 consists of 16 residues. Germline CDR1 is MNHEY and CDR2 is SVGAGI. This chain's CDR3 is CASSYSLTAPSYEQYF. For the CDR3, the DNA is TGTGCCAGCAGTTACTCGTTGACAGCGCCATCCTACGAGCAGTACTTC.

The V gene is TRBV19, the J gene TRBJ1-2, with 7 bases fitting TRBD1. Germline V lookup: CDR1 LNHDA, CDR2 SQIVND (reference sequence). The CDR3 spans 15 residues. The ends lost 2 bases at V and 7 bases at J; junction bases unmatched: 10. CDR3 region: CASSITGADLLGYTF. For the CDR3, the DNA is TGTGCCAGTAGTATAACAGGGGCGGATTTGCTTGGCTACACCTTC.

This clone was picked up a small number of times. CDR3 sequence reads: CAANSGYSNQPQHF. In DNA form, the CDR3 reads TGTGCCGCCAACTCAGGGTATAGCAATCAGCCCCAGCATTTT. The chain combines TRBV19 with TRBJ1-5; a weak D match, TRBD1 (5 bases). The V gene's germline CDR1 is LNHDA and CDR2 SQIVND (reference sequence). V gave up 11 bases and J gave up 0 bases, with 14 bases separating them. The CDR3 contains 14 residues.